This TCR beta chain originates from a study of early T cells in non-severe SARS-CoV-2 infection. Turning to the study itself: Sequencing input comprised bulk RNA from unsorted whole blood; chain pairing was not available.

V lost 3 bases and J 2 bases, leaving 18 bases between the germline ends. Germline CDR1 reads SGHDT; CDR2 reads YYEEEE. The CDR3 spans 17 residues. Each cDNA molecule carried a unique molecular identifier. TCRdb reprocessed the 5' RACE reads with MiXCR, giving one entry per CDR3 protein. The sample consists of over 45,000 distinct CDR3 sequences, under 8.5% of them appearing once. Concerning this clonotype: The antigen is unknown.

Study-level results: VDJdb matching, biased toward anti-spike CD8 responses, missed private and CD4 specificities.

Sample: whole blood, taken at baseline. The gene calls are TRBV5-6 and TRBJ2-1; the D gene could be TRBD1 or TRBD2 (6 bases each). This clonotype was sampled from an adult who was a healthcare worker with PCR-confirmed SARS-CoV-2 infection or an uninfected control (not recorded which). CDR3 nucleotides: TGTGCCAGCAGCTACGACTTCGGGGGCGCCGCCTACAATGAGCAGTTCTTC. Its protein product is CASSYDFGGAAYNEQFF.